The clone carrying this T cell receptor (beta chain) was counted ten times or more. Its antigen is not known. This sample was taken from a study of CD8 T cells in ankylosing spondylitis. Study-level points and caveats: In peripheral blood, disease-linked CD8+ clones occurred at relatively low frequencies. Reportedly, significant enrichment of disease-linked clones occurred in matched ankylosing spondylitis synovial fluid. There were earlier reports of some motif variants in reactive arthritis synovial fluid and blood.

TCRdb redid the calling of the 5' RACE reads with MiXCR, one entry per CDR3 protein. In the table there are around 280,000 distinct CDR3 sequences, about 19% of which are singletons. This CDR3 has 13 amino acids. Trimming cost V 5 bases and J 7 bases; bases outside gene matches: 4. CDR1 and CDR2 (germline): SGHVS, FNYEAQ. The rearrangement joins TRBV7-6 to TRBJ2-1, with 8 bases that match TRBD1. Source material: blood, either unsorted or a sorted T cell fraction (not recorded which). This receptor was identified in a male donor with ankylosing spondylitis or in good health (not recorded which). CDR3 DNA: TGTGCCAGCAGCGACGACAGGGGTAATGAGCAGTTCTTC. This codes for CASSDDRGNEQFF.